This T cell receptor beta chain is from a study of T cells in Graves' hyperthyroidism and ophthalmopathy. Whole-study context: The authors collected peripheral blood at initial diagnosis, before any treatment. Study results and limitations: Classification by a 13 V-J model distinguished ophthalmopathy from stable hyperthyroidism.

Germline V gene data show CDR1 as DFQATT and CDR2 as SNEGSKA (reference sequence). The CDR3 length is 18 residues. V was clipped by 6 bases and J by 3 bases, with 26 bases between them. TCR beta CDR3 sequences were amplified from RNA transcripts. Researchers ran a first-round RT-PCR on the TCR CDR3 using the HTBI primer set. TCRdb re-called the multiplex PCR reads through MiXCR, storing one row per CDR3 protein. The top ten hold about 14% of the sample, which has hundreds of thousands of distinct CDR3 sequences, 15% to 19% seen once. On this clonotype itself: Its matching antigen is unknown.

This TCR was recovered from a young woman with Graves' hyperthyroidism. The chain links TRBV20-1 to TRBJ2-2; D possibly corresponds to TRBD2 (5 bases). What was sequenced was blood. CDR3 region: CSAAGGFLRTADTGELFF. DNA of the CDR3: TGCAGTGCCGCGGGTGGTTTCCTCCGGACTGCGGACACCGGGGAGCTGTTTTTT.